The rows below give T cell receptor beta chains drawn from one sample of a study of OX40 agonist ivuxolimab in advanced cancers. Repertoires were generated with immunoSEQ multiplex PCR, while TCRdb's copy carries only in-frame clones and drops some. The data contain roughly 82,000 clones, around four fifths of them singletons. Source: CD4+ or CD8+ T cells sorted from blood, taken in a trial of the OX40 agonist ivuxolimab. The receptors shown here come from an adult with an advanced solid tumor such as melanoma, head and neck, liver or kidney cancer. Each CDR3 is given with its conserved first and last residue. A D gene is named only where the DNA matches it firmly. The listing skips clone size in some rows; elsewhere it reads once, few, many or a size class.

j_gene,v_gene,d_gene,abundance,len,CDR3nt,CDR3aa
TRBJ1-2,TRBV30,TRBD1,-,15,TGTGCCTGGAGTCGCCTAGACAGGGTAAATGAGGGCTACACCTTC,CAWSRLDRVNEGYTF
TRBJ1-5,TRBV7-7,-,-,13,TGTGCCAGCAGTCCCGGCCCTACTCAGCCCCAGCATTTT,CASSPGPTQPQHF
TRBJ1-2,TRBV10-3,-,-,12,TGTGCCATCAGGGGGGGAAGCCAGGGGCAAAACTTC,CAIRGGSQGQNF
TRBJ1-1,TRBV5-4,TRBD1,-,14,TGTGCCAGCAACACGCGAGACAGGGAGTCTGAAGCTTTCTTT,CASNTRDRESEAFF
TRBJ2-5,TRBV5-1,-,-,15,TGCGCCAGCAGCCCCACCCGGATACGCCAAGAGACCCAGTACTTC,CASSPTRIRQETQYF
TRBJ2-3,TRBV5-1,-,-,16,TGCGCCAGCAGCTTCTGGGGACAAGATAGCACAGATACGCAGTATTTT,CASSFWGQDSTDTQYF
TRBJ1-3,TRBV18,-,-,15,TGTGCCAGCTCCCCTTCGTGGAACTCTGGAAACACCATATATTTT,CASSPSWNSGNTIYF
TRBJ2-3,TRBV4-1,-,once,16,TGCGCCAGCAGCCGAACCTTCAGAGGCAGCCAAGATACGCAGTATTTT,CASSRTFRGSQDTQYF
TRBJ2-5,TRBV27,-,-,11,TGTGCCAGCAGGAGCCAAGAGACCCAGTACTTC,CASRSQETQYF
TRBJ2-3,TRBV7-2,TRBD2,-,16,TGTGCCAGCAGCTTATACGGGGGGGCGGGCACAGATACGCAGTATTTT,CASSLYGGAGTDTQYF
TRBJ1-6,TRBV27,-,-,16,TGTGCCAGCAGTTTAGCTTTAGGACCCGGTAATTCACCCCTCCACTTT,CASSLALGPGNSPLHF
TRBJ2-3,TRBV12-5,TRBD1,-,14,TGTGCTAGTGGTTTGGAAGACAGGGCCGATACGCAGTATTTT,CASGLEDRADTQYF
TRBJ2-7,TRBV9,-,-,13,TGTGCCAGCAGCGCCAGTGTCCTCACCGAGCAGTACTTC,CASSASVLTEQYF
TRBJ1-1,TRBV7-9,-,-,16,TGTGCCAGCAGCTTAGCGGCGGGGGCGATGAACACTGAAGCTTTCTTT,CASSLAAGAMNTEAFF
TRBJ2-3,TRBV5-1,TRBD2,-,15,TGCGCCAGCAGCGAAGCGGGGACTAGCACAGATACGCAGTATTTT,CASSEAGTSTDTQYF
TRBJ2-7,TRBV30,TRBD1,-,14,TGTGCCTGCACTTGGGGTCAGGGGGACTACGAGCAGTACTTC,CACTWGQGDYEQYF